This T cell receptor (beta chain) appears in the sequencing data of a study of early T cells in non-severe SARS-CoV-2 infection. Background on the study: It was bulk RNA from unsorted whole blood that was sequenced, and the chains were unpaired.

Study-level results: VDJdb-based annotation leaned toward anti-spike CD8 responses and missed private and CD4 specificities.

Concerning this clonotype itself: The antigen remains unidentified.

The V gene's germline CDR1 is DFQATT and CDR2 SNEGSKA (reference sequence). The CDR3 length is 15 residues. V lost 6 bases and J 5 bases, leaving 20 bases between the germline ends. Attached unique molecular identifiers marked individual cDNA molecules. TCRdb passed the 5' RACE reads through MiXCR, listing each CDR3 protein once. The repertoire includes over 60,000 distinct CDR3 sequences, 11% of them detected once, and just under 3% sits in the top ten. The material sequenced was whole blood, taken at baseline. The chain combines TRBV20-1 with TRBJ1-5, with unresolved D. The TCR comes from an adult who was a healthcare worker with PCR-confirmed SARS-CoV-2 infection or an uninfected control (not recorded which). CDR3 coding DNA: TGCAGTGCCGGACCTATGGAGTCACCTTATCAGCCCCAGCATTTT. This encodes CSAGPMESPYQPQHF.